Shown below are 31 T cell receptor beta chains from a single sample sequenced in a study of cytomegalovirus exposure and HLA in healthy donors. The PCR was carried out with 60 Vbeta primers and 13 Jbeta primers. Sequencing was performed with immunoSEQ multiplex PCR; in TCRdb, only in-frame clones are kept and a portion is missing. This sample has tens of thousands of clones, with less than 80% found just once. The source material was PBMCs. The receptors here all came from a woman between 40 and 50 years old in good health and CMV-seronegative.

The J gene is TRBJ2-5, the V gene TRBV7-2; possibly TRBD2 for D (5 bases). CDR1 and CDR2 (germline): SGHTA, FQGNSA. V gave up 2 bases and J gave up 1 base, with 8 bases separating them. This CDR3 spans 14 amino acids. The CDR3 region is CASSLISGQETQYF. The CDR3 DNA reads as TGTGCCAGCAGCTTAATCAGCGGCCAAGAGACCCAGTACTTC. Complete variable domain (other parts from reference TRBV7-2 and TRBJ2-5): GAGVSQSPSNKVTEKGKDVELRCDPISGHTALYWYRQSLGQGLEFLIYFQGNSAPDKSGLPSDRFSAERTGGSVSTLTIQRTQQEDSAVYLCASSLISGQETQYFGPGTRLLVL.

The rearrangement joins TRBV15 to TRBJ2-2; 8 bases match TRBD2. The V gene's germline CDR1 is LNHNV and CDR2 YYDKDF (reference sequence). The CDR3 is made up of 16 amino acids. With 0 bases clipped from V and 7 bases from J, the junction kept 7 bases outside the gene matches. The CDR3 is CATSRDINSGGGELFF. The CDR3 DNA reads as TGTGCCACCAGCAGAGATATCAACAGCGGGGGCGGGGAGCTGTTTTTT.

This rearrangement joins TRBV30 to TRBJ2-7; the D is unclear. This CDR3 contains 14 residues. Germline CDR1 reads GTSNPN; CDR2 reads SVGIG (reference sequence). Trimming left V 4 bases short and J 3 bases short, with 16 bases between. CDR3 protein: CAWTLPGAFYEQYF. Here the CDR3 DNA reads TGTGCCTGGACCCTCCCCGGAGCGTTCTACGAGCAGTACTTC.

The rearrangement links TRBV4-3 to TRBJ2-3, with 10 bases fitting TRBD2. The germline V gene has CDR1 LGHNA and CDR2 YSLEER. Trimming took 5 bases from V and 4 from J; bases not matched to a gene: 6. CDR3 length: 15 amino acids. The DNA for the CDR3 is TGCGCCAGCAGCAGACTAGCGGGTGGGGCAGATACGCAGTATTTT. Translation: CASSRLAGGADTQYF.

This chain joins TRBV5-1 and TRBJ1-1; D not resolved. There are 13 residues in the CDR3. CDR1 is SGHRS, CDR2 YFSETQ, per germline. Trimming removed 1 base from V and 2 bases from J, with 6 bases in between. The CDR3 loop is CASSLTRNTEAFF. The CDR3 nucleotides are TGCGCCAGCAGCTTGACCAGAAACACTGAAGCTTTCTTT. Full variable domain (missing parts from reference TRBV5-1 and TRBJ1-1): KAGVTQTPRYLIKTRGQQVTLSCSPISGHRSVSWYQQTPGQGLQFLFEYFSETQRNKGNFPGRFSGRQFSNSRSEMNVSTLELGDSALYLCASSLTRNTEAFFGQGTRLTVV.

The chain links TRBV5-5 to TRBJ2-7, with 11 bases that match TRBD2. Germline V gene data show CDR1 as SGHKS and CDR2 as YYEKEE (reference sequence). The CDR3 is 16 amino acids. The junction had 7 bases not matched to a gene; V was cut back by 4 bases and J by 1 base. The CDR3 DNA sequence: TGTGCCAGCAGCCCGCACGGGACTAGCGGATCCTACGAGCAGTACTTC. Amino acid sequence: CASSPHGTSGSYEQYF.

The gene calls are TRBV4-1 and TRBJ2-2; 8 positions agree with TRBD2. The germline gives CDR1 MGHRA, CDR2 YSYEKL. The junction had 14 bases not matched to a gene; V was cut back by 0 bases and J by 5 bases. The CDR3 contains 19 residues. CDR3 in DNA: TGCGCCAGCAGCCAAGATCCCCCTATCAGCGGGAGTTATACCGGGGAGCTGTTTTTT. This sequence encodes CASSQDPPISGSYTGELFF.

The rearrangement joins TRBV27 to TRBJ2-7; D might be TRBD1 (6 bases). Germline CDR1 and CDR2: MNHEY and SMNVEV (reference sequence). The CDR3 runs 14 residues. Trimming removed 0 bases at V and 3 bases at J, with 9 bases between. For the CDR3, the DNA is TGTGCCAGCAGTTTATCGGGGACAAGCTACGAGCAGTACTTC. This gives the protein CASSLSGTSYEQYF.

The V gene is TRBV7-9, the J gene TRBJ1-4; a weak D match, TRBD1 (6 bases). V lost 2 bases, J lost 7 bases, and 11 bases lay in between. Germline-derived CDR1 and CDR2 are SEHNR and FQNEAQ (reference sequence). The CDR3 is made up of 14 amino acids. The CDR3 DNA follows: TGTGCCAGCAGCTTAAGGGGGACGGGTGAAAAACTGTTTTTT. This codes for CASSLRGTGEKLFF.

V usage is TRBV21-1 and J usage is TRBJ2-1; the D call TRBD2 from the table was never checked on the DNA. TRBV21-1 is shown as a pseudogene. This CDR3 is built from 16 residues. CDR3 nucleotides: TGTGCCAGCAGCAGGACTAGCGGTCCGTTGGGTGATGAGCAGTTCTTC. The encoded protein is CASSRTSGPLGDEQFF.

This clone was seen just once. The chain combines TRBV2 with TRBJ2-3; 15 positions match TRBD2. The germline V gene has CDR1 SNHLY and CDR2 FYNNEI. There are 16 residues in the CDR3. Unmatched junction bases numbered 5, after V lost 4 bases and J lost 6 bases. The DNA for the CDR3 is TGTGCCAGCAGTGCGGGACTAGCGGGAGGTGGGGATACGCAGTATTTT. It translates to CASSAGLAGGGDTQYF.

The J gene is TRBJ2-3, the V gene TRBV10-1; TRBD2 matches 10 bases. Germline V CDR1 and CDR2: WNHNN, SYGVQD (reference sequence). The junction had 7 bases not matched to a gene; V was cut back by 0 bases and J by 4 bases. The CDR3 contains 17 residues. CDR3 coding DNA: TGCGCCAGCAGTGAGTCGAGAGCGGGGGGGCGTTCAGATACGCAGTATTTT. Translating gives CASSESRAGGRSDTQYF.

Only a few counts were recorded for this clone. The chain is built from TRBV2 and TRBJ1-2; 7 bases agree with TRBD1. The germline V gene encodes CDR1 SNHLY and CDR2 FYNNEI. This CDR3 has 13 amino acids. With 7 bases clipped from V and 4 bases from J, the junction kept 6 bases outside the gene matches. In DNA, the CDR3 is TGTGCCAGCATTTCGGACAGGACCTATGGCTACACCTTC. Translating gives CASISDRTYGYTF.

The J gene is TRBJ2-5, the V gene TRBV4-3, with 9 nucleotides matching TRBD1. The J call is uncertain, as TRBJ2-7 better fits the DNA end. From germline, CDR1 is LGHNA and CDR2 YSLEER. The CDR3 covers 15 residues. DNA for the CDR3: TGCGCCAGCAGCCACTCGGGACAGGGTTTCGACGAGCAGTACTTC. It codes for CASSHSGQGFDEQYF.

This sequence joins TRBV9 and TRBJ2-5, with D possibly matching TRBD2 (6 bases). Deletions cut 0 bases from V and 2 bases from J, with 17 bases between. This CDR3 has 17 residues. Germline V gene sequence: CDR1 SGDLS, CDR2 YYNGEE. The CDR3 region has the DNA TGTGCCAGCAGCGTAGTTGGGCTAGCGCCAACACAAGAGACCCAGTACTTC. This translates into CASSVVGLAPTQETQYF. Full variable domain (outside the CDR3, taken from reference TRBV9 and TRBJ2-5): DSGVTQTPKHLITATGQRVTLRCSPRSGDLSVYWYQQSLDQGLQFLIQYYNGEERAKGNILERFSAQQFPDLHSELNLSSLELGDSALYFCASSVVGLAPTQETQYFGPGTRLLVL.

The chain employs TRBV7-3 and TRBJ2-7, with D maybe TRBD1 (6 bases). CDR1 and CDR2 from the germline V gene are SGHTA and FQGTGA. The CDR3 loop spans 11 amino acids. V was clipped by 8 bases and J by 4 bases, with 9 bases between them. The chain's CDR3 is CASGTGYEQYF. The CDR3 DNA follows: TGTGCCAGCGGCACAGGGTACGAGCAGTACTTC.

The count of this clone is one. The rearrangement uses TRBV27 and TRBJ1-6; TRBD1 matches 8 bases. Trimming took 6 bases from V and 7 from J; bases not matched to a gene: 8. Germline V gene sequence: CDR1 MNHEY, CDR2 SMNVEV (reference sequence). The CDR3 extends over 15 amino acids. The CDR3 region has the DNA TGTGCCAGCAGACGGATGGGACAGGTCAATTCACCCCTCCACTTT. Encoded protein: CASRRMGQVNSPLHF.

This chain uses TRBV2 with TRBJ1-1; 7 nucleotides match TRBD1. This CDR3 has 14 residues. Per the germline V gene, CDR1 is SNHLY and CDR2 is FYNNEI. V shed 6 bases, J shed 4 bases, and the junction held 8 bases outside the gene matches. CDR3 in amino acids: CASSATGRPTEAFF. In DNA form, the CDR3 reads TGTGCCAGCAGCGCGACAGGGAGGCCCACTGAAGCTTTCTTT. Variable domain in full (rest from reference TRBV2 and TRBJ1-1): EPEVTQTPSHQVTQMGQEVILRCVPISNHLYFYWYRQILGQKVEFLVSFYNNEISEKSEIFDDQFSVERPDGSNFTLKIRSTKLEDSAMYFCASSATGRPTEAFFGQGTRLTVV.

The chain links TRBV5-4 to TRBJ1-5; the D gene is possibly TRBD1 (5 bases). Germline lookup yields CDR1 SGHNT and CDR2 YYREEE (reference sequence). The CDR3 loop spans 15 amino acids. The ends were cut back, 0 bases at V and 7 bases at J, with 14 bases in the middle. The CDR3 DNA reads TGTGCCAGCAGCTTGGGGGGCAGGGCCCCGCAGCCCCAGCATTTT. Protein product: CASSLGGRAPQPQHF. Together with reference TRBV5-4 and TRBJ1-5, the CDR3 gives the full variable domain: ETGVTQSPTHLIKTRGQQVTLRCSSQSGHNTVSWYQQALGQGPQFIFQYYREEENGRGNFPPRFSGLQFPNYSSELNVNALELDDSALYLCASSLGGRAPQPQHFGDGTRLSIL.

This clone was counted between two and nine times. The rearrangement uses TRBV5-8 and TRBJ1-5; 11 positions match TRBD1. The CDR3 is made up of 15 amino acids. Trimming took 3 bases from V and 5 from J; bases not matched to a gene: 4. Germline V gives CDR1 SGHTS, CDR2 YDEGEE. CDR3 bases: TGTGCCAGCAGCTCGCCGGACAGGGGGCATCAGCCCCAGCATTTT. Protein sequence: CASSSPDRGHQPQHF.

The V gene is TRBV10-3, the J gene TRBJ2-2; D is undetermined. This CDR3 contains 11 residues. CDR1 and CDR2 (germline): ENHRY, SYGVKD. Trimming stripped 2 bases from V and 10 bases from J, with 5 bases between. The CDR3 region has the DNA TGTGCCATCAGTGAGCGAGAGGAGCTGTTTTTT. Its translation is CAISEREELFF.

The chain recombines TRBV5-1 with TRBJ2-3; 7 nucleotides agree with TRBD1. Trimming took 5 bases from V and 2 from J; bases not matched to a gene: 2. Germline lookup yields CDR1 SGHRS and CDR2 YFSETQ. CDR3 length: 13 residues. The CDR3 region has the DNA TGCGCCAGCAGAGGACAGGCCACAGATACGCAGTATTTT. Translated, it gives CASRGQATDTQYF.

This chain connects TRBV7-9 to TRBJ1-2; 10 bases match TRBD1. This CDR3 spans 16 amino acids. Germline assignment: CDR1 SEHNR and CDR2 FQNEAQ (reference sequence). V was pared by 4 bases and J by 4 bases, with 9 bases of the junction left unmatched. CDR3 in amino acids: CASSSGGQGSLYGYTF. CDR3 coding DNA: TGTGCCAGCAGCTCAGGGGGACAGGGGTCACTCTATGGCTACACCTTC. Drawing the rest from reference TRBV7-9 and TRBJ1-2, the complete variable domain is DTGVSQNPRHKITKRGQNVTFRCDPISEHNRLYWYRQTLGQGPEFLTYFQNEAQLEKSRLLSDRFSAERPKGSFSTLEIQRTEQGDSAMYLCASSSGGQGSLYGYTFGSGTRLTVV.

The CDR3 region is CASSPRGSGDSYNEQFF. CDR3 nucleotide sequence: TGTGCCAGCTCACCACGGGGAAGCGGGGACTCCTACAATGAGCAGTTCTTC. This chain uses TRBV18 with TRBJ2-1; 7 nucleotides agree with TRBD2. The CDR3 totals 17 residues. J lost 0 bases, V lost 1 base, and 6 bases had no gene match. Germline lookup yields CDR1 KGHSH and CDR2 LQKENI.

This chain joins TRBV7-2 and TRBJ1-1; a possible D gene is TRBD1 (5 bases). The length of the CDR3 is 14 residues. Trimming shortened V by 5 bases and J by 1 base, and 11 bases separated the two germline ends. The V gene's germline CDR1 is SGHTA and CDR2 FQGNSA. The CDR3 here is CASSRYTGNTEAFF. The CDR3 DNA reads TGTGCCAGCAGCAGGTACACAGGGAACACTGAAGCTTTCTTT.

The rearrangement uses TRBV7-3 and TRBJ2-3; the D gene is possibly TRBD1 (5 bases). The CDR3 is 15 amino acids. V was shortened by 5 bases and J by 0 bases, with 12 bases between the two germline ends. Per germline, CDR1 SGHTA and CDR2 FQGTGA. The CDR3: CASSPETASTDTQYF. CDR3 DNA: TGTGCCAGCAGCCCGGAGACAGCTAGCACAGATACGCAGTATTTT.

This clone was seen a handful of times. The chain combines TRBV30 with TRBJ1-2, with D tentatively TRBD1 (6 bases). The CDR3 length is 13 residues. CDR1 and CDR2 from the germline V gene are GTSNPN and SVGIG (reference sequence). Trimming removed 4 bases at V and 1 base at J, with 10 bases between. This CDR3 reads CAWNVQGNYGYTF. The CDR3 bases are TGTGCCTGGAACGTACAGGGTAACTATGGCTACACCTTC.

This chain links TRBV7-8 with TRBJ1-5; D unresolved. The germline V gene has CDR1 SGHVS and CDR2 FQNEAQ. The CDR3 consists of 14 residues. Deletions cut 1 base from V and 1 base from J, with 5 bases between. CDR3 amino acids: CASSLVGSNQPQHF. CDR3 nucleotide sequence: TGTGCCAGCAGCTTAGTGGGCAGCAATCAGCCCCAGCATTTT.

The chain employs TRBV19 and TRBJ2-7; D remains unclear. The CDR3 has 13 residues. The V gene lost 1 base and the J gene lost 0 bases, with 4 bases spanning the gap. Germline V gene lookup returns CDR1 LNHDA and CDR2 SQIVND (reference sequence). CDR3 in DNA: TGTGCCAGTAGTATAGGGCCCTCCTACGAGCAGTACTTC. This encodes CASSIGPSYEQYF.

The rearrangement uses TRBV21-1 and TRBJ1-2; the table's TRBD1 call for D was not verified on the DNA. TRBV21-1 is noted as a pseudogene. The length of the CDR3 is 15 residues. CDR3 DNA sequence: TGTGCCAGCAGCCCACGAAAAGGAAGAGACAGGGGCTACACCTTC. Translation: CASSPRKGRDRGYTF.

The CDR3 bases are TGTGCCTGGAGTCTTGGGGACAGGGTGTCTGGCTACACCTTC. Protein: CAWSLGDRVSGYTF. The rearrangement joins TRBV30 to TRBJ1-2; 9 nucleotides line up with TRBD1. Germline V CDR1 and CDR2: GTSNPN, SVGIG (reference sequence). The V segment lost 2 bases and the J segment 7 bases; nucleotides outside the gene matches: 8. The CDR3 contains 14 residues.